A single T cell receptor beta chain is shown here with its context. The antigen is not known. Primers: 60 Vbeta forward and 13 Jbeta reverse. In the study's own analysis: In a later analysis, around 10 million of 60 million to 80 million unique beta chains occurred in at least two donors. Generated by immunoSEQ multiplex PCR, the TCRdb table keeps only in-frame clones and is missing some. D and trimming come from the DNA, and the V and J calls and clone size come from that table. The sample includes 95,000 to 110,000 clones, over 60% of them seen just once. The data originate from a study of cytomegalovirus exposure and HLA in healthy donors. Study-level results: A later analysis revealed that TCR association rates differed between HLA loci, peaking at DRB1 and bottoming out at HLA-C. Association of a missense DCLRE1C variant with TCR beta V- and J-gene trimming was reported in a later analysis. Most observed TCR sequences were rare, whereas some public TCRs were detected in many donors.

V was cut by 1 base and J by 1 base, with 10 bases left in between. Germline CDR1 and CDR2: SGHTA and FQGNSA. This CDR3 has 15 amino acids. This sequence originates from a male donor in good health and CMV-seronegative. Sequencing was carried out using PBMCs. The genes are TRBV7-2 and TRBJ2-5; possibly TRBD2 for D (6 bases). CDR3 in DNA: TGTGCCAGCAGCTTAGGGAGCGGGCGCCAAGAGACCCAGTACTTC. This gives the protein CASSLGSGRQETQYF.